Listed here is a single T cell receptor (beta chain). The sample comes from a study of cytomegalovirus exposure and HLA in healthy donors. PCR primers comprised 60 Vbeta and 13 Jbeta primers. The protocol was immunoSEQ multiplex PCR, while the TCRdb copy is restricted to in-frame clones and leaves out a portion. Among approximately 130,000 clones listed, 72% were seen once. The CDR3 is 12 residues long. The V and J ends lost 1 base and 12 bases respectively, with 9 bases between them. Germline values: CDR1 LGHNA, CDR2 YNFKEQ. The sample comprised PBMCs. This clonotype was sampled from a man between 45 and 60 years old in good health and CMV-seropositive. The chain joins TRBV4-2 to TRBJ1-4; TRBD1 might be the D (6 bases). The CDR3 DNA reads as TGTGCCAGCAGCCAAGGAGAGGGGGAACTGTTTTTT. Protein product: CASSQGEGELFF.